The clone carrying this T cell receptor beta chain was seen ten or more times. The antigen is unknown. TCRdb re-called the reads through MiXCR, storing one row per CDR3 protein. Of roughly 250,000 distinct CDR3 sequences in the sample, roughly an eighth were seen once. The length of the CDR3 is 15 residues. V lost 6 bases to trimming and J lost 3 bases, with 15 bases between them. CDR1 SGHTA and CDR2 FQGNSA come from the germline V gene. The data were taken from a study of T cell repertoires in cytomegalovirus infection. Background on the study: In public TCR beta signatures, there were indications of both CMV infection and matching HLA type.

Study-level results: There were carriers of CMV plus the relevant HLA, and cumulative public TCR beta family frequency identified them. The response measured ex vivo was dominated by TCR beta clonotypes (HLA-C-restricted and CMV-specific).

Sequenced sample: PBMCs. This sequence was found in a human donor in good health (CMV status not recorded). Some clones in this sample may be carry-over from other donors' samples. The chain couples TRBV7-2 to TRBJ2-1, with D possibly being TRBD2 (6 bases). CDR3: CASRRGGTGYNEQFF. As DNA, the CDR3 is TGTGCCAGCAGGCGGGGAGGAACAGGCTACAATGAGCAGTTCTTC.